The present T cell receptor (beta chain) was sequenced within a study of T cells expressing NK-cell markers. As for this clonotype: The antigen remains undetermined.

The CDR3 has 15 residues. From germline, CDR1 is WSHSY and CDR2 SAAADI. TCRdb re-called the 5' RACE reads; every CDR3 protein appears as one record, without DNA. The sample is made up of some 150,000 distinct CDR3 sequences, and the top ten hold 12% of it. Regarding the study as a whole: There were several donors in whom these clonotypes also led the CD3+CD56-NKG2C+ fraction.

Material: blood T cells: a sorted CD56 or NKG2C T cell subset, CD4+ or CD8+ T cells, or bulk PBMC T cells (not recorded which). The chain employs TRBV10-2 and TRBJ2-3; TCRdb reports TRBD1, a call that lacks DNA to check it against. This sequence was found in a man younger than 35 in good health. CDR3 sequence: CASSEGQGVADTQYF.